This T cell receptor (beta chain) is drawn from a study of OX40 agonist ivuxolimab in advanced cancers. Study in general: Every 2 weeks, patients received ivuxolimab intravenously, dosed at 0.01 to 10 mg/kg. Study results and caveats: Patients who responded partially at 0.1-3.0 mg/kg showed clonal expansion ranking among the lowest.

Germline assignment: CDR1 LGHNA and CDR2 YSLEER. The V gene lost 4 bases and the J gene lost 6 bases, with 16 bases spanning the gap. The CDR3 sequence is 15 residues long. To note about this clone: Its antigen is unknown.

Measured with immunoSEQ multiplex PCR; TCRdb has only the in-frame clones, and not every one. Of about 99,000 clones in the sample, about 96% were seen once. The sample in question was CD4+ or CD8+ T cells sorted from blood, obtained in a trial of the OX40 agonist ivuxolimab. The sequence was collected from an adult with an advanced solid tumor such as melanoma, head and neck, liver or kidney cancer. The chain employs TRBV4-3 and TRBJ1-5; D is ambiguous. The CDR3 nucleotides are TGCGCCAGCAGCCCAGAGGGAGGACGAAGTCAGCCCCAGCATTTT. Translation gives CASSPEGGRSQPQHF.